Sequencing of this TCR beta chain was carried out in a study of human T cells and chemical hapten exposure. Whole-study context: Sensitization was performed using 2% DPC on an approximately 2 cm by approximately 2 cm upper inner arm skin site. Alopecia areata, totalis or universalis was found in mostly female patients.

Time point here: patch test 3, about 24 weeks after DPC sensitization. Treatment here: therapeutic diphenylcyclopropenone sensitization with weekly scalp DPC. TCRdb analysed the RACE reads with MiXCR anew, one entry per CDR3 protein. The sample records tens of thousands of distinct CDR3 sequences, 9.9% being singletons. This clonotype was observed at least ten times. V lost 2 bases and J lost 2, with 20 bases in between. CDR1 and CDR2 from the germline V gene are MDHEN and SYDVKM. The CDR3 has 18 residues. The V gene is TRBV28, the J gene TRBJ2-3, with D maybe TRBD1 (6 bases). The receptor was derived from a woman in her thirties or forties with alopecia areata. Some clones in this sample may be carry-over from other donors' samples. The sample consisted of whole blood, taken in connection with sensitization to the hapten diphenylcyclopropenone (DPC). In DNA form, the CDR3 reads TGTGCCAGCAGTTTAGTTTGGGGGCTAGTTGTGGCCACAGATACGCAGTATTTT. Protein sequence: CASSLVWGLVVATDTQYF.